The source of this T cell receptor (beta chain) is a study of blood T cell repertoires in COVID-19. Data came from immunoSEQ multiplex PCR; TCRdb stores just in-frame clones and leaves some out. Of tens of thousands of clones listed, about nine tenths are singletons. Trimming pared 0 bases from V and 10 bases from J, leaving 10 bases between. The CDR3 is 14 residues long. CDR1 is LGHNA and CDR2 is YNFKEQ in the germline V gene. This TCR derives from a man older than 75 in a cohort sampled during active COVID-19. The chain is built from TRBV4-2 and TRBJ1-6; TRBD1 might be the D (5 bases). The specimen sequenced was peripheral blood. The CDR3 DNA is TGTGCCAGCAGCCAAGATAGGGGTCCCTCACCCCTCCACTTT. Encoded protein: CASSQDRGPSPLHF.